Shown below are 24 T cell receptor beta chains from a single sample sequenced in a study of T cell responses to AZD1222 COVID-19 vaccine. Data came from immunoSEQ multiplex PCR; TCRdb stores just in-frame clones and leaves some out. The data show fewer than 55,000 clones, around 90% seen once. The sample here was peripheral blood, taken 28 days after the second AZD1222 dose. Source of these receptors: an adult who received the AZD1222 COVID-19 vaccine.

CDR3: CASSVQGQGYGYTF. CDR3 sequence (DNA): TGTGCCAGCAGCGTCCAGGGCCAAGGCTATGGCTACACCTTC. V is TRBV9 and J is TRBJ1-2, with D perhaps TRBD1 (5 bases). Germline V gives CDR1 SGDLS, CDR2 YYNGEE. CDR3 size: 14 residues. V was clipped by 2 bases and J by 4 bases, with 12 bases between them.

Details on this clone: The same CDR3 can be traced to other DNA sequences in this sample. The chain links TRBV9 to TRBJ2-3, with 7 bases fitting TRBD2. This CDR3 contains 14 residues. V was pared by 0 bases and J by 4 bases, with 2 bases of the junction left unmatched. From germline, CDR1 is SGDLS and CDR2 YYNGEE. The CDR3 loop reads CASSVGAGADTQYF. The CDR3 DNA is TGTGCCAGCAGCGTAGGGGCGGGGGCAGATACGCAGTATTTT.

This chain uses TRBV7-2 with TRBJ2-7, with 7 bases that match TRBD1. Trimming cost V 6 bases and J 4 bases; bases outside gene matches: 15. The CDR3 runs to 16 residues. The germline CDR1 and CDR2 sequences are SGHTA and FQGNSA. Here the CDR3 DNA reads TGTGCCAGCAGTCCTCAGATGGACAGGCTAAATTACGAGCAGTACTTC. Translation: CASSPQMDRLNYEQYF.

The gene calls are TRBV4-2 and TRBJ1-1, with D possibly being TRBD1 (6 bases). The CDR3 is made up of 15 amino acids. V lost 4 bases to trimming and J lost 7 bases, with 19 bases between them. Per germline, CDR1 LGHNA and CDR2 YNFKEQ. This CDR3 is CASSPRTASYGEAFF. CDR3 nucleotides: TGTGCCAGCAGCCCACGGACAGCCTCTTATGGTGAAGCTTTCTTT.

The chain joins TRBV9 to TRBJ2-2; D unclear. Germline CDR1 is SGDLS and CDR2 is YYNGEE. CDR3 length equals 14 residues. Trimming shortened V by 0 bases and J by 3 bases, and 6 bases separated the two germline ends. CDR3 loop: CASSVGDYTGELFF. For the CDR3, the DNA is TGTGCCAGCAGCGTAGGGGATTACACCGGGGAGCTGTTTTTT.

This chain links TRBV11-3 with TRBJ2-2, with 8 bases lining up with TRBD1. This CDR3 comprises 15 residues. Trimming removed 1 base from V and 4 bases from J; junction bases left unmatched: 2. The germline CDR1 and CDR2 sequences are SGHNT and YENEEA. The CDR3 is CASSLVQGGTGELFF. As DNA, the CDR3 is TGTGCCAGCAGCTTAGTACAGGGGGGCACCGGGGAGCTGTTTTTT.

The CDR3 sequence: CASSLQRTGSYGYTF. CDR3 in DNA: TGTGCCAGCAGTTTACAACGGACAGGGAGCTATGGCTACACCTTC. V and J are TRBV27 and TRBJ1-2; 8 bases are shared with TRBD1. Germline loops: CDR1 MNHEY, CDR2 SMNVEV (reference sequence). Germline trimming cut 2 bases from V and 4 bases from J; bases unmatched to any gene: 6. There are 15 residues in the CDR3.

The gene calls are TRBV3-1 (or the pseudogene TRBV3-2) and TRBJ2-2; D unclear. CDR1 and CDR2 from the germline V gene are LGHDT and YNNKEL (reference sequence). Trimming removed 1 base from V and 2 bases from J, with 11 bases in between. This CDR3 has 16 residues. As DNA, the CDR3 is TGTGCCAGCAGCCAAGTTGTCAATAGAAACACCGGGGAGCTGTTTTTT. Protein sequence: CASSQVVNRNTGELFF.

The chain uses TRBV5-1 and TRBJ1-2; TRBD1 might be the D (5 bases). V was cut by 6 bases and J by 0 bases, with 15 bases left in between. The V gene's germline CDR1 is SGHRS and CDR2 YFSETQ. This CDR3 spans 15 amino acids. Here the CDR3 reads CASNDQGAPNYGYTF. The CDR3 region has the DNA TGCGCCAGCAATGATCAGGGTGCCCCTAACTATGGCTACACCTTC.

The rearrangement uses TRBV9 and TRBJ1-6; possibly TRBD1 for D (6 bases). The CDR3 has 14 amino acids. V lost 2 bases and J lost 6, with 9 bases in between. The germline V gene has CDR1 SGDLS and CDR2 YYNGEE. CDR3 region: CASSVGGANSPLHF. The DNA for the CDR3 is TGTGCCAGCAGCGTGGGGGGCGCTAATTCACCCCTCCACTTT. Full variable domain (rest looked up from reference TRBV9 and TRBJ1-6): DSGVTQTPKHLITATGQRVTLRCSPRSGDLSVYWYQQSLDQGLQFLIQYYNGEERAKGNILERFSAQQFPDLHSELNLSSLELGDSALYFCASSVGGANSPLHFGNGTRLTVT.

The V gene is TRBV2, the J gene TRBJ1-2, with D unresolved. The length of the CDR3 is 15 residues. V shed 3 bases and J shed 4 bases, with 15 bases lying between them. CDR1 and CDR2 from the germline V gene are SNHLY and FYNNEI. DNA of the CDR3: TGTGCCAGCAGTGATGGAAGAGTACAGACCTATGGCTACACCTTC. Protein product: CASSDGRVQTYGYTF.

The chain links TRBV5-1 to TRBJ2-1; D is perhaps TRBD1 (5 bases). Looked up from germline, CDR1 is SGHRS and CDR2 is YFSETQ. Trimming left V 0 bases short and J 3 bases short, with 10 bases between. This CDR3 region has 15 residues. The CDR3: CASSLARDSYNEQFF. The CDR3 nucleotides read TGCGCCAGCAGCTTGGCCCGCGACAGCTACAATGAGCAGTTCTTC.

The chain employs TRBV19 and TRBJ1-2; tentative D call: TRBD1 (5 bases). In germline, CDR1 is LNHDA, CDR2 SQIVND (reference sequence). Trimming stripped 8 bases from V and 4 bases from J, with 8 bases between. The CDR3 has 11 amino acids. The DNA of the CDR3 is TGTGCCAGTCGGGACGGCTATGGCTACACCTTC. Protein: CASRDGYGYTF. Using reference TRBV19 and TRBJ1-2 for the parts outside the CDR3, the full variable domain is DGGITQSPKYLFRKEGQNVTLSCEQNLNHDAMYWYRQDPGQGLRLIYYSQIVNDFQKGDIAEGYSVSREKKESFPLTVTSAQKNPTAFYLCASRDGYGYTFGSGTRLTVV.

The genes are TRBV6-5 and TRBJ1-6, with 8 bases lining up with TRBD1. CDR1 MNHEY and CDR2 SVGAGI come from the germline V gene. Unmatched junction bases numbered 7, after V lost 7 bases and J lost 5 bases. CDR3 length: 15 residues. CDR3 loop: CASNTGGRNNSPLHF. The CDR3 DNA follows: TGTGCCAGCAATACAGGGGGAAGGAATAATTCACCCCTCCACTTT.

The V and J genes are TRBV7-2 and TRBJ2-5, with 7 nucleotides matching TRBD2. The V and J ends lost 1 base and 5 bases, in that order; junction bases with no gene match: 7. The V gene's germline CDR1 is SGHTA and CDR2 FQGNSA. The CDR3 has 15 residues. The CDR3 DNA follows: TGTGCCAGCAGCTTAGGTTCGGGACTACAGGAGACCCAGTACTTC. This codes for CASSLGSGLQETQYF.

The chain has TRBV6-5 and TRBJ1-5, with a possible D match to TRBD1 (6 bases). The CDR3 has 15 residues. The germline gives CDR1 MNHEY, CDR2 SVGAGI. V lost 8 bases and J 4 bases, leaving 18 bases between the germline ends. In DNA form, the CDR3 reads TGTGCCAGCCGTTGGGACCGGGACACTAATCAGCCCCAGCATTTT. It is translated as CASRWDRDTNQPQHF.

The rearrangement joins TRBV9 to TRBJ2-5, with 9 bases fitting TRBD2. Germline V gene lookup returns CDR1 SGDLS and CDR2 YYNGEE. V gave up 0 bases and J gave up 0 bases; unmatched junction bases: 6. This CDR3 spans 17 amino acids. CDR3 region: CASSVGQAGGYQETQYF. DNA for the CDR3: TGTGCCAGCAGCGTAGGGCAGGCGGGGGGGTACCAAGAGACCCAGTACTTC.

The chain uses TRBV6-5 and TRBJ1-1; TRBD1 might be the D (6 bases). The CDR3 runs 14 residues. CDR1 is MNHEY and CDR2 is SVGAGI in the germline V gene. The germline V and J ends were trimmed by 2 bases and 5 bases, with 12 bases remaining between them. This CDR3 reads CASSYRGARTEAFF. The DNA of the CDR3 is TGTGCCAGCAGTTACCGGGGGGCGAGGACTGAAGCTTTCTTT.

The chain joins TRBV12-3 or TRBV12-4 to TRBJ2-3, with D perhaps given as TRBD1 or TRBD2 (7 bases each). The length of the CDR3 is 13 residues. V was trimmed by 6 bases and J by 8 bases, leaving 15 bases between them. The DNA for the CDR3 is TGTGCCAGCAGCAGCGGGACAGCCATTACGCAGTATTTT. It codes for CASSSGTAITQYF.

V usage is TRBV3-1 (or the pseudogene TRBV3-2) and J usage is TRBJ1-2; TRBD1 aligns across 8 bases. In germline, CDR1 is LGHDT, CDR2 YNNKEL (reference sequence). J was trimmed by 6 bases and V by 4 bases; bases with no gene match: 10. The CDR3 length is 15 residues. The CDR3 bases are TGTGCCAGCAGCCCAAACCAGGGGGCCTGGGATGGCTACACCTTC. Amino acid sequence: CASSPNQGAWDGYTF.

The chain links TRBV5-1 to TRBJ1-2, with D hard to call. This CDR3 is built from 14 residues. The V end lost 4 bases, the J end lost 0 bases, and 10 bases lay between the germline ends. Germline loops: CDR1 SGHRS, CDR2 YFSETQ. The CDR3 region has the DNA TGCGCCAGCAGCCCCGGACGGTCTAACTATGGCTACACCTTC. This sequence encodes CASSPGRSNYGYTF.

The J gene is TRBJ1-6, the V gene TRBV11-2; 9 bases line up with TRBD1. The CDR3 extends over 17 amino acids. V trimming: 1 base; J trimming: 7 bases; junction bases outside the gene matches: 8. Germline V CDR1 and CDR2: SGHAT, FQNNGV. This CDR3 is CASSLVRTGAFNSPLHF. CDR3 nucleotide sequence: TGTGCCAGCAGCTTAGTCCGGACAGGGGCATTCAATTCACCCCTCCACTTT.

V and J are TRBV4-1 and TRBJ1-2; TRBD1 might be the D (5 bases). The CDR3 is made up of 15 amino acids. In germline, CDR1 is MGHRA, CDR2 YSYEKL. V lost 2 bases and J 2 bases, leaving 12 bases between the germline ends. This CDR3 reads CASSQSEGRNYGYTF. The CDR3 region has the DNA TGCGCCAGCAGCCAAAGTGAGGGGCGGAACTATGGCTACACCTTC.

Only one count was recorded for this clone. This rearrangement joins TRBV19 to TRBJ1-3; 7 bases are a match to TRBD1. After removal of 4 bases from V and 4 bases from J, the junction contained 7 bases not matched to a gene. This CDR3 is 15 amino acids long. The V gene's germline CDR1 is LNHDA and CDR2 SQIVND (reference sequence). CDR3 amino acids: CASSRTTGVGNTIYF. In DNA, the CDR3 is TGTGCCAGTAGTAGAACTACAGGGGTCGGAAACACCATATATTTT.